These 25 T cell receptor beta chains originate from one sample sequenced in a study of blood T cell repertoires in COVID-19. This table comes from immunoSEQ multiplex PCR, and its TCRdb copy is limited to in-frame clones, with some not included. The sample lists some 99,000 clones; 75% to 90% were seen once. The sequenced material came from peripheral blood. These receptors originate from a woman aged 45-59 years with acute or convalescent COVID-19.

This clone was seen a single time. The CDR3 coding sequence is TGTGCCAGCAGCTTGCTGACAGGGGGCATTGGCAATCAGCCCCAGCATTTT. It yields the protein CASSLLTGGIGNQPQHF. This chain uses TRBV5-8 with TRBJ1-5; TRBD1 aligns across 10 bases. The J segment lost 2 bases and the V segment lost 1 base, leaving 6 bases of the junction unmatched. The CDR3 totals 17 residues. The germline V gene encodes CDR1 SGHTS and CDR2 YDEGEE.

The V gene is TRBV27, the J gene TRBJ2-1; the D gene is possibly TRBD2 (5 bases). CDR1 MNHEY and CDR2 SMNVEV come from the germline V gene (reference sequence). This CDR3 has 14 amino acids. The V gene lost 1 base and the J gene lost 5 bases, with 9 bases spanning the gap. The DNA for the CDR3 is TGTGCCAGCAGTTTATGGACGGGGAACAATGAGCAGTTCTTC. Its translation is CASSLWTGNNEQFF.

The chain is built from TRBV14 and TRBJ1-1, with unresolved D. This CDR3 contains 14 residues. The germline CDR1 and CDR2 sequences are SGHDN and FVKESK. Between the trimmed V and J ends, which lost 4 bases and 7 bases, there was a span of 16 bases. The chain's CDR3 is CASSLLVGGLEAFF. CDR3 sequence (DNA): TGTGCCAGCAGCCTGTTAGTGGGAGGACTTGAAGCTTTCTTT. Variable domain in full (rest from reference TRBV14 and TRBJ1-1): EAGVTQFPSHSVIEKGQTVTLRCDPISGHDNLYWYRRVMGKEIKFLLHFVKESKQDESGMPNNRFLAERTGGTYSTLKVQPAELEDSGVYFCASSLLVGGLEAFFGQGTRLTVV.

The chain links TRBV27 to TRBJ1-1, with TRBD1 matching 10 bases. The CDR3 is made up of 17 amino acids. V dropped 10 bases and J dropped 1; count of bases not matched to a gene: 15. The germline gives CDR1 MNHEY, CDR2 SMNVEV (reference sequence). CDR3: CATQRDRGEGPNTEAFF. CDR3 DNA: TGTGCCACCCAGAGGGACAGGGGAGAAGGGCCGAACACTGAAGCTTTCTTT.

This clone appeared a few times. The chain links TRBV9 to TRBJ2-2; 9 bases are shared with TRBD1. The CDR3 length is 15 residues. Looked up from germline, CDR1 is SGDLS and CDR2 is YYNGEE. J gave up 7 bases and V 3 bases, and 7 bases lay outside the gene matches. In DNA, the CDR3 is TGTGCCAGCAGCGGTCAACAGGGGGCGAGCGGGGAGCTGTTTTTT. It yields the protein CASSGQQGASGELFF.

V is TRBV3-1 (or the pseudogene TRBV3-2) and J is TRBJ1-2; no clear D. Germline V gene data show CDR1 as LGHDT and CDR2 as YNNKEL (reference sequence). Deletions cut 1 base from V and 6 bases from J, with 3 bases between. The CDR3 extends over 11 amino acids. CDR3 coding DNA: TGTGCCAGCAGCCAAGTAAATGGCTACACCTTC. Its protein is CASSQVNGYTF.

This chain links TRBV2 with TRBJ1-1, with 8 bases fitting TRBD1. Germline V gene sequence: CDR1 SNHLY, CDR2 FYNNEI. The CDR3 has 17 amino acids. V lost 5 bases to trimming and J lost 0 bases; unmatched junction nucleotides: 11. The CDR3 reads CASSSQDRGLMNTEAFF. DNA for the CDR3: TGTGCCAGCAGTTCCCAAGACAGGGGCCTCATGAACACTGAAGCTTTCTTT.

The chain has TRBV11-1 and TRBJ2-3; 11 nucleotides agree with TRBD2. The CDR3 extends over 15 amino acids. The germline CDR1 and CDR2 sequences are SGHAT and FQDESV (reference sequence). Trimming took 7 bases from V and 4 from J; bases not matched to a gene: 7. CDR3 DNA sequence: TGTGCCAGCAAGATTAGCGGGGGGGCTGCAGATACGCAGTATTTT. It yields the protein CASKISGGAADTQYF.

The chain is built from TRBV4-2 and TRBJ2-3; D may be TRBD1 (9 bases). Germline V gives CDR1 LGHNA, CDR2 YNFKEQ. The V gene lost 6 bases and the J gene lost 3 bases, with 25 bases spanning the gap. The CDR3 totals 18 residues. The CDR3 coding sequence is TGTGCCAGCAGACAGGGGGCGGGGGGATCCACGTCGACAGATACGCAGTATTTT. Its protein is CASRQGAGGSTSTDTQYF.

The rearrangement links TRBV6-5 to TRBJ1-5; 7 nucleotides match TRBD1. The germline gives CDR1 MNHEY, CDR2 SVGAGI. The CDR3 consists of 14 residues. The junction had 5 bases not matched to a gene; V was cut back by 6 bases and J by 3 bases. The CDR3 DNA reads TGTGCCAGCAGGGGGACAGCGAACAATCAGCCCCAGCATTTT. Its protein product is CASRGTANNQPQHF.

V is TRBV5-4 and J is TRBJ2-5; 7 bases map to TRBD1. CDR1 and CDR2 from the germline V gene are SGHNT and YYREEE (reference sequence). The CDR3 is made up of 13 amino acids. The V gene end was trimmed by 6 bases and the J gene end by 5 bases; junction bases not matched to a gene: 7. The CDR3 DNA reads as TGTGCCAGCAACGAGGGGGCGAGGGAGACCCAGTACTTC. Translating it yields CASNEGARETQYF.

The chain links TRBV5-1 to TRBJ1-6, with 8 bases identical to TRBD1. Germline lookup yields CDR1 SGHRS and CDR2 YFSETQ. V trimming: 4 bases; J trimming: 5 bases; junction bases outside the gene matches: 2. The CDR3 is made up of 14 amino acids. The CDR3 loop reads CASSQGANNSPLHF. CDR3 sequence (DNA): TGCGCCAGCAGCCAGGGGGCAAATAATTCACCCCTCCACTTT.

The genes are TRBV2 and TRBJ2-5, with TRBD2 as a possible D gene (6 bases). Trimming pared 5 bases from V and 1 base from J, leaving 11 bases between. This CDR3 is built from 14 residues. Germline V gene sequence: CDR1 SNHLY, CDR2 FYNNEI. The CDR3 region has the DNA TGTGCCAGCAGTCCGTTGACTAGCCAAGAGACCCAGTACTTC. This encodes CASSPLTSQETQYF.

This sequence joins TRBV10-3 and TRBJ2-5; 9 nucleotides match TRBD2. Germline CDR1 is ENHRY and CDR2 is SYGVKD. The V gene end was trimmed by 0 bases and the J gene end by 4 bases; junction bases not matched to a gene: 9. This CDR3 has 17 residues. The CDR3 DNA follows: TGTGCCATCAGTGAGTCGACAGGCGGGGGGGCCGGAGAGACCCAGTACTTC. It specifies CAISESTGGGAGETQYF.

J is TRBJ1-6 and V is TRBV12-5; tentative D call: TRBD1 (5 bases). V gave up 6 bases and J gave up 4 bases, with 16 bases separating them. CDR3 length: 16 amino acids. Per the germline V gene, CDR1 is LGHNT and CDR2 is FRNRAP. The CDR3 loop is CASGHRVGGYNSPLHF. The CDR3 coding sequence is TGTGCTAGTGGCCACAGAGTCGGGGGGTATAATTCACCCCTCCACTTT.

This chain uses TRBV5-1 with TRBJ1-1; 10 bases are a match to TRBD1. The CDR3 length is 16 residues. The germline CDR1 and CDR2 sequences are SGHRS and YFSETQ. After removal of 4 bases from V and 0 bases from J, the junction contained 6 bases not matched to a gene. This chain's CDR3 is CASSPGTGDMNTEAFF. The CDR3 bases are TGCGCCAGCAGCCCCGGGACAGGGGACATGAACACTGAAGCTTTCTTT.

The chain employs TRBV2 and TRBJ1-6; D perhaps matches TRBD1 (6 bases). Trimming shortened V by 4 bases and J by 7 bases, and 8 bases separated the two germline ends. Germline V gene sequence: CDR1 SNHLY, CDR2 FYNNEI. This CDR3 is 13 amino acids long. CDR3 protein: CASSAQGNSPLHF. The CDR3 DNA follows: TGTGCCAGCAGTGCCCAGGGGAATTCACCCCTCCACTTT. Full variable domain (outside the CDR3, taken from reference TRBV2 and TRBJ1-6): EPEVTQTPSHQVTQMGQEVILRCVPISNHLYFYWYRQILGQKVEFLVSFYNNEISEKSEIFDDQFSVERPDGSNFTLKIRSTKLEDSAMYFCASSAQGNSPLHFGNGTRLTVT.

The chain couples TRBV19 to TRBJ1-3; D unresolved. The germline V and J ends were trimmed by 3 bases and 2 bases, with 5 bases remaining between them. Germline loops: CDR1 LNHDA, CDR2 SQIVND (reference sequence). The CDR3 covers 13 residues. Here the CDR3 DNA reads TGTGCCAGTAGTATTAACACTGGAAACACCATATATTTT. Translation: CASSINTGNTIYF. Full variable domain (missing parts from reference TRBV19 and TRBJ1-3): DGGITQSPKYLFRKEGQNVTLSCEQNLNHDAMYWYRQDPGQGLRLIYYSQIVNDFQKGDIAEGYSVSREKKESFPLTVTSAQKNPTAFYLCASSINTGNTIYFGEGSWLTVV.

The chain carries TRBV5-1 and TRBJ2-7; D remains unclear. Trimming left V 4 bases short and J 3 bases short, with 14 bases between. CDR1 and CDR2 from the germline V gene are SGHRS and YFSETQ. The CDR3 runs to 14 residues. The CDR3 is CASSPVGGNYEQYF. The CDR3 region has the DNA TGCGCCAGCAGCCCCGTTGGCGGAAACTACGAGCAGTACTTC.

CDR3 sequence (DNA): TGTGCCATCAAGGCGGGGGGGGAGAGCACAGATACGCAGTATTTT. As protein: CAIKAGGESTDTQYF. The chain carries TRBV10-3 and TRBJ2-3; 9 bases line up with TRBD2. The V and J ends lost 7 bases and 0 bases, in that order; junction bases with no gene match: 5. The CDR3 loop spans 15 amino acids. Germline CDR1 reads ENHRY; CDR2 reads SYGVKD.

This clone came up once. The chain couples TRBV6-5 to TRBJ1-3, with D possibly being TRBD1 (6 bases). Looked up from germline, CDR1 is MNHEY and CDR2 is SVGAGI. V was shortened by 0 bases and J by 10 bases, with 16 bases between the two germline ends. This CDR3 spans 15 amino acids. CDR3 sequence reads: CASSYSSTGQSTIYF. As DNA, the CDR3 is TGTGCCAGCAGTTACTCAAGCACAGGGCAGTCGACCATATATTTT.

The CDR3 loop reads CASSTRFGQGGQYNEQFF. The CDR3 DNA reads TGTGCCAGTAGTACTAGGTTTGGGCAGGGGGGACAGTACAATGAGCAGTTCTTC. The chain carries TRBV19 and TRBJ2-1; D is possibly TRBD1 (7 bases). The V gene lost 4 bases and the J gene lost 4 bases, with 23 bases spanning the gap. The germline CDR1 and CDR2 sequences are LNHDA and SQIVND (reference sequence). The CDR3 is 18 residues long.

This rearrangement joins TRBV19 to TRBJ2-7; 10 bases are shared with TRBD1. The V segment lost 6 bases and the J segment 2 bases; nucleotides outside the gene matches: 7. This CDR3 is built from 15 residues. From germline, CDR1 is LNHDA and CDR2 SQIVND (reference sequence). The CDR3 reads CASRLTGQGAYEQYF. The CDR3 coding sequence is TGTGCCAGTAGGTTGACCGGACAGGGGGCCTACGAGCAGTACTTC.

The chain joins TRBV14 to TRBJ2-1, with D uncertain. Germline V CDR1 and CDR2: SGHDN, FVKESK. The V and J ends lost 0 bases and 4 bases respectively, with 7 bases between them. The CDR3 has 14 residues. The CDR3: CASSQDYGYNEQFF. The CDR3 DNA sequence: TGTGCCAGCAGCCAAGATTACGGTTACAATGAGCAGTTCTTC.

This clone came up a few times. The V and J genes are TRBV5-1 and TRBJ2-7; D possibly corresponds to TRBD2 (5 bases). Germline values: CDR1 SGHRS, CDR2 YFSETQ. V lost 2 bases, J lost 2 bases, and 14 bases lay in between. This CDR3 is 15 amino acids long. The chain's CDR3 is CASSFPAIGTYEQYF. The CDR3 DNA sequence: TGCGCCAGCAGCTTCCCAGCCATCGGGACCTACGAGCAGTACTTC.